The next 25 T cell receptor beta chains were all read from a single sample in a study of vaccination effects on CD4 cells after COVID-19. Expansion of antigen-specific CD4+ T cells with viral peptide pools was carried out by the ViraFEST assay before sequencing. Following a roughly 9-day culture, CD4+ T cells were purified. Previously uninfected by SARS-CoV-2, the vaccine recipients also showed negative nucleocapsid antibodies. No antigen is known for these receptors. Method: immunoSEQ multiplex PCR; TCRdb's copy keeps in-frame clones and lacks some. The sample has around 25,000 clones; roughly two thirds are singletons. Sequencing used CD4+ T cells from PBMCs cultured with SARS-CoV-2 spike peptides, obtained before COVID-19 vaccination. Source of these receptors: a human donor who received a COVID-19 vaccine.

The V gene is TRBV27, the J gene TRBJ1-4; D unresolved. Germline CDR1 is MNHEY and CDR2 is SMNVEV (reference sequence). V was trimmed by 3 bases and J by 6 bases, leaving 11 bases between them. The CDR3 length is 14 residues. The CDR3 DNA is TGTGCCAGCAGTTTGGGCAGGTTTGATGAAAAACTGTTTTTT. Its translation is CASSLGRFDEKLFF.

The chain links TRBV5-8 to TRBJ2-7; 7 positions agree with TRBD2. J was trimmed by 5 bases and V by 1 base; bases with no gene match: 9. The length of the CDR3 is 15 residues. Germline V CDR1 and CDR2: SGHTS, YDEGEE. The CDR3 nucleotides read TGTGCCAGCAGCTTGAAGAGGACTAGAGGTAACGAGCAGTACTTC. It yields the protein CASSLKRTRGNEQYF.

The chain is built from TRBV3-1 (or the pseudogene TRBV3-2) and TRBJ1-1, with a tentative D call TRBD1 (6 bases). Looked up from germline, CDR1 is LGHDT and CDR2 is YNNKEL (reference sequence). The V end was cut by 1 base, the J end by 6 bases, with 12 bases between. The CDR3 covers 14 residues. In DNA, the CDR3 is TGTGCCAGCAGCCAAGTCTCAGGGGCCCCTGAAGCTTTCTTT. The encoded protein is CASSQVSGAPEAFF.

The chain couples TRBV5-1 to TRBJ2-3; D possibly corresponds to TRBD1 (5 bases). The CDR3 is made up of 14 amino acids. Germline V lookup: CDR1 SGHRS, CDR2 YFSETQ. V lost 0 bases, J lost 0 bases, and 5 bases lay in between. CDR3 DNA: TGCGCCAGCAGCTTGGGACAGAGCACAGATACGCAGTATTTT. It is translated as CASSLGQSTDTQYF.

In this sample, this clone turned up a few times. Here the CDR3 DNA reads TGTGCCAGCAGCTTAGATCAGAGCGGGAGCGGCGTCACCGGGGAGCTGTTTTTT. This encodes CASSLDQSGSGVTGELFF. The V and J genes are TRBV11-3 and TRBJ2-2; 8 bases fit TRBD2. Trimming cost V 0 bases and J 4 bases; bases outside gene matches: 10. The CDR3 length is 18 residues. Germline V gives CDR1 SGHNT, CDR2 YENEEA.

This chain links TRBV10-3 with TRBJ2-2; TRBD1 aligns across 8 bases. Losses at the gene ends were 6 bases for V and 7 bases for J; bases not matched to a gene: 10. This CDR3 contains 15 residues. The germline V gene encodes CDR1 ENHRY and CDR2 SYGVKD. The CDR3 sequence is CAIRADRGGFGELFF. In DNA, the CDR3 is TGTGCCATCAGGGCCGACAGGGGAGGTTTCGGGGAGCTGTTTTTT.

V gene TRBV28 combines with J gene TRBJ1-4; D is perhaps TRBD1 (5 bases). V was clipped by 6 bases and J by 6 bases, with 17 bases between them. Germline lookup yields CDR1 MDHEN and CDR2 SYDVKM. The CDR3 is made up of 15 amino acids. CDR3 coding DNA: TGTGCCAGCAGCGTCTTAATGGGGGGGGATGAAAAACTGTTTTTT. Its protein product is CASSVLMGGDEKLFF.

The rearrangement joins TRBV2 to TRBJ2-2, with D perhaps matching TRBD2 (7 bases). The CDR3 spans 13 residues. The germline V gene encodes CDR1 SNHLY and CDR2 FYNNEI. V gave up 4 bases and J gave up 6 bases, with 9 bases separating them. The CDR3 DNA is TGTGCCAGCAGTGTAGGGGGGGCCGGGGAGCTGTTTTTT. Its translation is CASSVGGAGELFF.

V is TRBV7-2 and J is TRBJ1-2; no definite D call. Between the trimmed V and J ends, which lost 2 bases and 3 bases, there was a span of 10 bases. The CDR3 consists of 14 residues. Germline-derived CDR1 and CDR2 are SGHTA and FQGNSA. As DNA, the CDR3 is TGTGCCAGCAGCTTATCTAGGGCGGACTATGGCTACACCTTC. Its translation: CASSLSRADYGYTF. Full variable domain (remainder filled in from reference TRBV7-2 and TRBJ1-2): GAGVSQSPSNKVTEKGKDVELRCDPISGHTALYWYRQSLGQGLEFLIYFQGNSAPDKSGLPSDRFSAERTGGSVSTLTIQRTQQEDSAVYLCASSLSRADYGYTFGSGTRLTVV.

The chain employs TRBV19 and TRBJ2-5; D possibly corresponds to TRBD1 (6 bases). V was clipped by 1 base and J by 3 bases, with 9 bases between them. Germline V gene data show CDR1 as LNHDA and CDR2 as SQIVND (reference sequence). This CDR3 has 14 residues. This CDR3 is CASSIASGEETQYF. CDR3 nucleotide sequence: TGTGCCAGTAGTATAGCTTCAGGGGAAGAGACCCAGTACTTC.

V and J are TRBV28 and TRBJ2-7, with 12 nucleotides matching TRBD2. Germline values: CDR1 MDHEN, CDR2 SYDVKM. The CDR3 runs to 20 residues. V lost 4 bases to trimming and J lost 3 bases; unmatched junction nucleotides: 19. CDR3 sequence: CASSYPPRLAGGPFFYEQYF. CDR3 nucleotides: TGTGCCAGCAGTTATCCTCCGAGGCTAGCGGGAGGGCCTTTCTTCTACGAGCAGTACTTC. The full variable domain, completed using reference TRBV28 and TRBJ2-7, is DVKVTQSSRYLVKRTGEKVFLECVQDMDHENMFWYRQDPGLGLRLIYFSYDVKMKEKGDIPEGYSVSREKKERFSLILESASTNQTSMYLCASSYPPRLAGGPFFYEQYFGPGTRLTVT.

This clone was found once. The chain employs TRBV6-5 and TRBJ1-6; tentatively, D is TRBD1 (5 bases). CDR1 is MNHEY, CDR2 SVGAGI, per germline. Trimming stripped 7 bases from V and 5 bases from J, with 15 bases between. This CDR3 contains 15 residues. The CDR3 DNA sequence: TGTGCCAGCATCGGCCAGGGAAGTGATAATTCACCCCTCCACTTT. Protein product: CASIGQGSDNSPLHF.

The chain is built from TRBV7-9 and TRBJ2-5, with D hard to call. The germline V and J ends were trimmed by 4 bases and 1 base, with 13 bases remaining between them. Germline CDR1 SEHNR, CDR2 FQNEAQ (reference sequence). The CDR3 is 15 residues long. Here the CDR3 reads CASSSPGLGQETQYF. The CDR3 DNA sequence: TGTGCCAGCAGCTCCCCCGGCTTGGGCCAAGAGACCCAGTACTTC. Looking up the rest from reference TRBV7-9 and TRBJ2-5 gives the full variable domain: DTGVSQNPRHKITKRGQNVTFRCDPISEHNRLYWYRQTLGQGPEFLTYFQNEAQLEKSRLLSDRFSAERPKGSFSTLEIQRTEQGDSAMYLCASSSPGLGQETQYFGPGTRLLVL.

J is TRBJ2-5 and V is TRBV25-1; 7 bases are shared with TRBD2. The CDR3 totals 15 residues. Germline CDR1 and CDR2: MGHDK and SYGVNS. The V and J ends lost 5 bases and 10 bases, in that order; junction bases with no gene match: 16. The CDR3 nucleotides read TGTGCCAGCAGTCACCGGGGGGACCGCCGGAATGACCAGTACTTC. This translates into CASSHRGDRRNDQYF.

The gene calls are TRBV15 and TRBJ1-4; no clear D gene. V lost 0 bases, J lost 7 bases, and 15 bases lay in between. Germline values: CDR1 LNHNV, CDR2 YYDKDF (reference sequence). This CDR3 has 16 residues. CDR3 sequence: CATSRDQWGTGEKLFF. DNA of the CDR3: TGTGCCACCAGCAGAGATCAGTGGGGAACGGGTGAAAAACTGTTTTTT.

This clone was seen a handful of times. The V and J genes are TRBV3-1 (or the pseudogene TRBV3-2) and TRBJ2-7; D unresolved. This CDR3 has 13 amino acids. Germline V lookup: CDR1 LGHDT, CDR2 YNNKEL (reference sequence). V was shortened by 4 bases and J by 2 bases, with 9 bases between the two germline ends. The CDR3 nucleotides read TGTGCCAGCAGCCCATCTGTGGCCTACGAGCAGTACTTC. It is translated as CASSPSVAYEQYF.

The chain links TRBV18 to TRBJ1-2; D remains unclear. This CDR3 comprises 13 residues. In germline, CDR1 is KGHSH, CDR2 LQKENI. The V and J ends lost 8 bases and 4 bases respectively, with 14 bases between them. DNA of the CDR3: TGTGCCAGCGCTTTAGACGGAGGCTATGGCTACACCTTC. It yields the protein CASALDGGYGYTF.

The J gene is TRBJ2-5, the V gene TRBV4-1; D unclear. The CDR3 is 13 amino acids. Germline V gene data show CDR1 as MGHRA and CDR2 as YSYEKL. Trimming stripped 4 bases from V and 5 bases from J, with 11 bases between. The CDR3 bases are TGCGCCAGCAGCCGCCTCGCAGCCGAGACCCAGTACTTC. Residues: CASSRLAAETQYF.

This chain links TRBV24-1 with TRBJ2-5; D is unresolved. This CDR3 is 15 amino acids long. CDR1 KGHDR and CDR2 SFDVKD come from the germline V gene. V shed 3 bases and J shed 2 bases, with 12 bases lying between them. The CDR3 DNA follows: TGTGCCACCAGTGATATGGGGTCCCCTCAAGAGACCCAGTACTTC. Translation: CATSDMGSPQETQYF.

The chain couples TRBV4-1 to TRBJ1-2, with D possibly being TRBD1 (5 bases). Germline lookup yields CDR1 MGHRA and CDR2 YSYEKL. The V end was cut by 0 bases, the J end by 4 bases, with 9 bases between. This CDR3 is 14 amino acids long. The chain's CDR3 is CASSQERRGYGYTF. DNA of the CDR3: TGCGCCAGCAGCCAAGAAAGGAGGGGCTATGGCTACACCTTC.

This chain links TRBV20-1 with TRBJ2-1, with a possible D match to TRBD2 (5 bases). The length of the CDR3 is 11 residues. Deletions cut 0 bases from V and 9 bases from J, with 6 bases between. The germline CDR1 and CDR2 sequences are DFQATT and SNEGSKA (reference sequence). As DNA, the CDR3 is TGCAGTGCTAGAGAAAGCGGTGAGCAGTTCTTC. It encodes CSARESGEQFF.

This chain uses TRBV30 with TRBJ2-7, with TRBD1 matching 7 bases. The V gene end was trimmed by 1 base and the J gene end by 0 bases; junction bases not matched to a gene: 6. The germline V gene encodes CDR1 GTSNPN and CDR2 SVGIG (reference sequence). This CDR3 is 15 amino acids long. The CDR3 nucleotides read TGTGCCTGGAGTGCCTCCGGGACAGTCTCCTACGAGCAGTACTTC. Protein sequence: CAWSASGTVSYEQYF.

V usage is TRBV11-3 and J usage is TRBJ2-3; no reliable D call. Trimming removed 5 bases at V and 5 bases at J, with 8 bases between. The CDR3 runs 12 residues. Germline V gives CDR1 SGHNT, CDR2 YENEEA. CDR3 bases: TGTGCCAGCAGCAACCTCCTAGATACGCAGTATTTT. It encodes CASSNLLDTQYF. Variable domain in full (rest from reference TRBV11-3 and TRBJ2-3): EAGVVQSPRYKIIEKKQPVAFWCNPISGHNTLYWYLQNLGQGPELLIRYENEEAVDDSQLPKDRFSAERLKGVDSTLKIQPAELGDSAVYLCASSNLLDTQYFGPGTRLTVL.

This CDR3 is CASSRAGTGNTEAFF. The DNA for the CDR3 is TGCGCCAGCAGCCGGGCCGGGACAGGGAACACTGAAGCTTTCTTT. The V gene is TRBV5-1, the J gene TRBJ1-1, with 8 bases that match TRBD1. CDR3 size: 15 residues. The J segment lost 1 base and the V segment lost 4 bases, leaving 6 bases of the junction unmatched. CDR1 is SGHRS and CDR2 is YFSETQ in the germline V gene.

The chain is built from TRBV6-5 and TRBJ2-1, with D tentatively TRBD2 (6 bases). Germline CDR1 MNHEY, CDR2 SVGAGI. The CDR3 totals 16 residues. Trimming took off 0 bases at V and 0 bases at J, with 9 bases between the two ends. CDR3 protein: CASSYSSGSSYNEQFF. As DNA, the CDR3 is TGTGCCAGCAGTTACTCTAGCGGCAGCTCCTACAATGAGCAGTTCTTC.